This T cell receptor (beta chain) appears in the sequencing data of a study of T cell changes during pregnancy in multiple sclerosis. This CDR3 contains 18 residues. Germline trimming cut 4 bases from V and 0 bases from J; bases unmatched to any gene: 9. The germline V gene encodes CDR1 ENHRY and CDR2 SYGVKD. Repertoires were generated with immunoSEQ multiplex PCR, while TCRdb's copy carries only in-frame clones and drops some. The sample holds tens of thousands of clones; roughly 92% are singletons and the top ten take approximately 2%. This sequence joins TRBV10-3 and TRBJ2-2, with 9 bases identical to TRBD2. This clonotype originated in a female donor with multiple sclerosis, enrolled in a pregnancy study. The sequenced sample was peripheral blood, obtained in the second trimester of pregnancy. The CDR3 protein is CAISARAGGASNTGELFF. In nucleotides, the CDR3 is TGTGCCATCAGTGCGAGAGCGGGGGGTGCTTCGAACACCGGGGAGCTGTTTTTT.